The sample holds a few counts of the clone carrying this T cell receptor (beta chain). Its antigen is unknown. This CDR3 is 12 amino acids long. V lost 3 bases, J lost 7 bases, and 10 bases lay in between. Germline V lookup: CDR1 SQVTM, CDR2 ANQGSEA. These data belong to a study of post-analysis software for immune sequencing data. General study points: Batch-mates among the samples co-clustered strongly by F measure. Patients showed TRBV5-6, TRBV5-1 and TRBV20-1 among 4 or 5 TRBV segments more frequent than in controls.

Unique-molecular-identifier-tagged TCR beta cDNA libraries were used. TCRdb used MiXCR to reprocess the PCR reads, holding one entry per CDR3 protein. This table has 700,000 to 900,000 distinct CDR3 sequences, around 46% appearing once. This TCR was sampled from a girl under 18 with multiple sclerosis. Material for sequencing was blood. V and J are TRBV29-1 and TRBJ2-1; D gene uncertain. The CDR3: CSVDLFRNEQFF. In nucleotides, the CDR3 is TGCAGCGTTGATCTCTTTAGGAATGAGCAGTTCTTC.